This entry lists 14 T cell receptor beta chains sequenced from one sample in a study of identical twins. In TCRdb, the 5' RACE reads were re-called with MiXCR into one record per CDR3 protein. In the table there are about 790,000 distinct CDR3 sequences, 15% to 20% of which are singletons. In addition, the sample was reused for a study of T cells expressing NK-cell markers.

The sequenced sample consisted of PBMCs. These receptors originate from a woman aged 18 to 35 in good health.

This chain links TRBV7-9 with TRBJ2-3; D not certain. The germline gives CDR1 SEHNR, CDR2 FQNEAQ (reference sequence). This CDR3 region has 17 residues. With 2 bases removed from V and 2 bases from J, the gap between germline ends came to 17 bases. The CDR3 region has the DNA TGTGCCAGCAGCTTAAGTGAGCGCGAGTTTAACACAGATACGCAGTATTTT. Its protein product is CASSLSEREFNTDTQYF.

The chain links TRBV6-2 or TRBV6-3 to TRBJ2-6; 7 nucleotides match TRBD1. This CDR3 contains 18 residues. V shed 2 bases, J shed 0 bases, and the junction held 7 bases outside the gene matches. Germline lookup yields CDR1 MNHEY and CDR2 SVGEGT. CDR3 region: CASSYPLTGSSGANVLTF. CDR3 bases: TGTGCCAGCAGTTACCCATTGACAGGGAGCTCTGGGGCCAACGTCCTGACTTTC.

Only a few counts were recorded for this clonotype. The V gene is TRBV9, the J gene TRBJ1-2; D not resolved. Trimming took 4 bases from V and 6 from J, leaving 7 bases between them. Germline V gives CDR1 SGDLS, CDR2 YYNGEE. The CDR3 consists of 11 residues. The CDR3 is CASSLGHGYTF. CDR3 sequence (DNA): TGTGCCAGCAGCCTAGGTCATGGCTACACCTTC.

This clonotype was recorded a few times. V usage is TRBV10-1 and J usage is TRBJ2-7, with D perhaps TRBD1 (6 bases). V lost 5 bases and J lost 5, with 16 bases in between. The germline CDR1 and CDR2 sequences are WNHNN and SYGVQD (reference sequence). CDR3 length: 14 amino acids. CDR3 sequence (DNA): TGCGCCAGCAGTAGTAGTCCAGGGGCGGACGAGCAGTACTTC. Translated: CASSSSPGADEQYF.

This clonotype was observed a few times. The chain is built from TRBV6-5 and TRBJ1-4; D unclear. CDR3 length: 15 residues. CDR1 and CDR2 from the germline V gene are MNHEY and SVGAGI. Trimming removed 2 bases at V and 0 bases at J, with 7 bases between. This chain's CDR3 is CASSYQPATNEKLFF. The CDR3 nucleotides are TGTGCCAGCAGTTACCAGCCTGCAACTAATGAAAAACTGTTTTTT.

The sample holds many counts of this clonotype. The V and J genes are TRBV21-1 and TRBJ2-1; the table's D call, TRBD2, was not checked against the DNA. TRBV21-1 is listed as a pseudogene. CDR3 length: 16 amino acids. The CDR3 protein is CASSSGSDSSYNEQFF. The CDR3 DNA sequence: TGTGCCAGCAGCTCCGGTAGCGATTCCTCCTACAATGAGCAGTTCTTC.

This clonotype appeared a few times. The CDR3 DNA sequence: TGTGCCTGGAGTGTAGGGCTATACCAAGCCAATGAGCAGTTCTTC. It codes for CAWSVGLYQANEQFF. The chain uses TRBV30 and TRBJ2-1; D unresolved. In germline, CDR1 is GTSNPN, CDR2 SVGIG (reference sequence). V gave up 0 bases and J gave up 6 bases, with 15 bases separating them. This CDR3 is 15 amino acids long.

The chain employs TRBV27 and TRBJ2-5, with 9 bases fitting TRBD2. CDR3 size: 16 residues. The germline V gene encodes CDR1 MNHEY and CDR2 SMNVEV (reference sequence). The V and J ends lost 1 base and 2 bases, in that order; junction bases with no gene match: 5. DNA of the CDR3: TGTGCCAGCAGTTTATACTGGCGGGAGGGACAAGAGACCCAGTACTTC. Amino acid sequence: CASSLYWREGQETQYF.

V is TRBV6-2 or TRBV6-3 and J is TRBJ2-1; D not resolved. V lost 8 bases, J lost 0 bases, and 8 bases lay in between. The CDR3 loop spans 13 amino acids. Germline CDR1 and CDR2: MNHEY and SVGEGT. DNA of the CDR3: TGTGCCAGCCACTCGAGCTCCTACAATGAGCAGTTCTTC. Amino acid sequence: CASHSSSYNEQFF.

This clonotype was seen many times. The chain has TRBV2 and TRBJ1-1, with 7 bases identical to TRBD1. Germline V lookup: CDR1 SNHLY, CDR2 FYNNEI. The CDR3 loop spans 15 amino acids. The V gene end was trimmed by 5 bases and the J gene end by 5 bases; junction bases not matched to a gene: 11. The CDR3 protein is CASSTQQGIYTEAFF. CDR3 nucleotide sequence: TGTGCCAGCAGTACACAACAGGGGATTTATACTGAAGCTTTCTTT. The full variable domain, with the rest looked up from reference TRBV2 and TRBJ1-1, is EPEVTQTPSHQVTQMGQEVILRCVPISNHLYFYWYRQILGQKVEFLVSFYNNEISEKSEIFDDQFSVERPDGSNFTLKIRSTKLEDSAMYFCASSTQQGIYTEAFFGQGTRLTVV.

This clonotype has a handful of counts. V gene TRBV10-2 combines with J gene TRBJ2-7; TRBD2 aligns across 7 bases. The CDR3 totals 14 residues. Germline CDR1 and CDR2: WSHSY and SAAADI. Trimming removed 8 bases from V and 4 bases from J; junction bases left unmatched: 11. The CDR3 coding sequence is TGCGCCAGCGGGGAGGGTGGTAGTCGGTACGAGCAGTACTTC. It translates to CASGEGGSRYEQYF.

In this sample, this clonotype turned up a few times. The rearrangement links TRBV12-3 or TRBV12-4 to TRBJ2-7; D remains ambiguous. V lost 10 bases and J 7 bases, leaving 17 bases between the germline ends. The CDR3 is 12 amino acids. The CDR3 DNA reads TGTGCCACCCAAAGGGCCCTAAGTGAGCAGTACTTC. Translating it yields CATQRALSEQYF.

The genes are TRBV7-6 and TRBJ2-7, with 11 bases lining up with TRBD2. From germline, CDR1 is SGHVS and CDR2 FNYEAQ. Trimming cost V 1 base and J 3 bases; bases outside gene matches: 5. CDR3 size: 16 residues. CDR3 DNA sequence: TGTGCCAGCAGCTTAGATCCCCTAGCGGGGGGCTACGAGCAGTACTTC. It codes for CASSLDPLAGGYEQYF.

The CDR3 DNA reads TGTGCTAGTGGTTTGGAAAACACCATATATTTT. Translation: CASGLENTIYF. This chain links TRBV12-5 with TRBJ1-3; unclear D gene. Trimming left V 1 base short and J 6 bases short, with 1 base between. The germline V gene has CDR1 LGHNT and CDR2 FRNRAP. The CDR3 spans 11 residues. Together with reference TRBV12-5 and TRBJ1-3, the CDR3 gives the full variable domain: DARVTQTPRHKVTEMGQEVTMRCQPILGHNTVFWYRQTMMQGLELLAYFRNRAPLDDSGMPKDRFSAEMPDATLATLKIQPSEPRDSAVYFCASGLENTIYFGEGSWLTVV.